The 19 T cell receptor beta chains given below trace back to one sample, sequenced in a study of blood T cell repertoires in COVID-19. Profiling relied on immunoSEQ multiplex PCR, and the TCRdb table lists in-frame clones only, not all of them. Of some 48,000 clones listed, 84% are singletons. Specimen: peripheral blood. These receptor sequences come from a human donor in a cohort sampled during active COVID-19.

In this sample, this clone turned up a few times. The chain recombines TRBV9 with TRBJ1-4; D is perhaps TRBD1 (5 bases). V shed 4 bases and J shed 10 bases, with 17 bases lying between them. Germline-derived CDR1 and CDR2 are SGDLS and YYNGEE. The CDR3 contains 14 residues. CDR3 residues: CASSPLMGGAKLFF. CDR3 DNA: TGTGCCAGCAGCCCCTTAATGGGAGGGGCAAAACTGTTTTTT.

V gene TRBV7-3 combines with J gene TRBJ2-1, with a tentative D call TRBD1 (5 bases). The CDR3 spans 14 residues. Germline V gene lookup returns CDR1 SGHTA and CDR2 FQGTGA. The germline V and J ends were trimmed by 5 bases and 10 bases, with 18 bases remaining between them. DNA for the CDR3: TGTGCCAGCAGCGCGGACGGTGGGGCCCCAGAGCAGTTCTTC. This codes for CASSADGGAPEQFF. The entire variable domain, with the rest obtained from reference TRBV7-3 and TRBJ2-1, is as follows: GAGVSQTPSNKVTEKGKYVELRCDPISGHTALYWYRQSLGQGPEFLIYFQGTGAADDSGLPNDRFFAVRPEGSVSTLKIQRTERGDSAVYLCASSADGGAPEQFFGPGTRLTVL.

This clone is a singleton in its sample. The chain links TRBV21-1 to TRBJ2-1; no DNA check was done on the table's D call, TRBD2. TRBV21-1 is assigned pseudogene status. The CDR3 is 18 residues long. This CDR3 is CASSNGNSGPSSYNEQFF. In DNA, the CDR3 is TGTGCCAGCAGCAATGGAAATAGCGGGCCTAGCTCCTACAATGAGCAGTTCTTC.

This chain links TRBV2 with TRBJ1-2; 7 bases map to TRBD1. The CDR3 length is 15 residues. Trimming at V came to 2 bases and at J to 4 bases, leaving 7 bases not matched to a gene. From germline, CDR1 is SNHLY and CDR2 FYNNEI. Here the CDR3 reads CASSERGGLSYGYTF. CDR3 nucleotides: TGTGCCAGCAGTGAAAGAGGGGGCTTGAGCTATGGCTACACCTTC.

This clone was detected once. The chain couples TRBV5-1 to TRBJ1-1, with 9 bases matching TRBD1. The germline gives CDR1 SGHRS, CDR2 YFSETQ. The CDR3 contains 15 residues. Trimming took 4 bases from V and 4 from J; bases not matched to a gene: 8. CDR3 in DNA: TGCGCCAGCAGCCCTGGGACAGGGACATTCACTGAAGCTTTCTTT. This sequence encodes CASSPGTGTFTEAFF.

The CDR3 sequence: CASIRDSPPGELFF. The CDR3 nucleotides read TGCGCCAGCATCCGGGACTCGCCCCCCGGGGAGCTGTTTTTT. The genes are TRBV5-1 and TRBJ2-2, with D tentatively TRBD2 (6 bases). Between the trimmed V and J ends, which lost 6 bases and 6 bases, there was a span of 15 bases. In germline, CDR1 is SGHRS, CDR2 YFSETQ. The CDR3 totals 14 residues.

In its sample, this clone was seen once. The chain employs TRBV7-6 and TRBJ2-7; TRBD2 agrees at 9 bases. V trimming: 4 bases; J trimming: 2 bases; junction bases outside the gene matches: 6. From germline, CDR1 is SGHVS and CDR2 FNYEAQ. This CDR3 spans 15 amino acids. As DNA, the CDR3 is TGTGCCAGCAGCTCCCCGGGACTAGCTGCCTACGAGCAGTACTTC. This translates into CASSSPGLAAYEQYF.

J is TRBJ1-3 and V is TRBV5-8; D is possibly TRBD1 (6 bases). The CDR3 runs to 16 residues. CDR1 and CDR2 from the germline V gene are SGHTS and YDEGEE. Trimming stripped 4 bases from V and 0 bases from J, with 14 bases between. CDR3 coding DNA: TGTGCCAGCAGCAGGACAGCCGCCCGCTCTGGAAACACCATATATTTT. It specifies CASSRTAARSGNTIYF.

The genes are TRBV2 and TRBJ2-7, with TRBD2 identical over 8 bases. This CDR3 comprises 14 residues. The V gene's germline CDR1 is SNHLY and CDR2 FYNNEI. The trim removed 7 bases at V and 4 bases at J, leaving 9 bases unmatched. CDR3: CASNQREKGYEQYF. Here the CDR3 DNA reads TGTGCCAGCAACCAGCGGGAGAAAGGATACGAGCAGTACTTC.

J is TRBJ2-1 and V is TRBV29-1; perhaps TRBD2 as D (7 bases). Germline CDR1 SQVTM, CDR2 ANQGSEA. The ends were cut back, 7 bases at V and 8 bases at J, with 18 bases in the middle. The CDR3 totals 13 residues. This CDR3 is CSGKGGTSDEQFF. DNA for the CDR3: TGCAGCGGAAAGGGGGGTACTAGCGATGAGCAGTTCTTC.

The rearrangement links TRBV11-1 to TRBJ2-3, with D possibly being TRBD1 (6 bases). The V gene lost 2 bases and the J gene lost 0 bases, with 12 bases spanning the gap. Germline-derived CDR1 and CDR2 are SGHAT and FQDESV (reference sequence). CDR3 length: 16 residues. The CDR3: CASSLRGTASTDTQYF. DNA of the CDR3: TGTGCCAGCAGCTTAAGGGGGACGGCGAGCACAGATACGCAGTATTTT. Complete variable domain (other parts from reference TRBV11-1 and TRBJ2-3): EAEVAQSPRYKITEKSQAVAFWCDPISGHATLYWYRQILGQGPELLVQFQDESVVDDSQLPKDRFSAERLKGVDSTLKIQPAELGDSAMYLCASSLRGTASTDTQYFGPGTRLTVL.

This clone was observed a few times. The chain couples TRBV12-3 or TRBV12-4 to TRBJ2-7; 12 nucleotides agree with TRBD1. With V trimmed by 6 bases and J by 10 bases, 4 bases remained unmatched. This CDR3 has 12 amino acids. CDR3 sequence reads: CASSRGTGGQYF. As DNA, the CDR3 is TGTGCCAGCAGCCGCGGGACAGGGGGCCAGTACTTC.

This chain uses TRBV5-5 with TRBJ1-1, with TRBD1 identical over 8 bases. There are 13 residues in the CDR3. Trimming cost V 7 bases and J 3 bases; bases outside gene matches: 5. CDR1 SGHKS and CDR2 YYEKEE come from the germline V gene (reference sequence). In DNA form, the CDR3 reads TGTGCCAGCTCCGGACAGGGAGACACTGAAGCTTTCTTT. As protein: CASSGQGDTEAFF.

V usage is TRBV5-1 and J usage is TRBJ1-1; 7 positions match TRBD1. The CDR3 runs to 14 residues. The J segment lost 0 bases and the V segment lost 3 bases, leaving 2 bases of the junction unmatched. The V gene's germline CDR1 is SGHRS and CDR2 YFSETQ. The DNA for the CDR3 is TGCGCCAGCAGCTCACAGGGGCTGAACACTGAAGCTTTCTTT. It yields the protein CASSSQGLNTEAFF.

The gene calls are TRBV5-1 and TRBJ2-3; D remains unclear. The germline V and J ends were trimmed by 0 bases and 0 bases, with 5 bases remaining between them. This CDR3 comprises 14 residues. Germline CDR1 SGHRS, CDR2 YFSETQ. The CDR3 DNA reads as TGCGCCAGCAGCTTGGGCAGGAGCACAGATACGCAGTATTTT. Encoded protein: CASSLGRSTDTQYF. Drawing the rest from reference TRBV5-1 and TRBJ2-3, the complete variable domain is KAGVTQTPRYLIKTRGQQVTLSCSPISGHRSVSWYQQTPGQGLQFLFEYFSETQRNKGNFPGRFSGRQFSNSRSEMNVSTLELGDSALYLCASSLGRSTDTQYFGPGTRLTVL.

The chain is built from TRBV27 and TRBJ2-1; 7 bases agree with TRBD1. V dropped 5 bases and J dropped 0; count of bases not matched to a gene: 4. Germline V gene data show CDR1 as MNHEY and CDR2 as SMNVEV (reference sequence). The CDR3 contains 15 residues. The CDR3 loop reads CASSQQGSSYNEQFF. The CDR3 coding sequence is TGTGCCAGCAGTCAACAGGGGAGCTCCTACAATGAGCAGTTCTTC.

Here the CDR3 reads CASSLQRSQETQYF. CDR3 bases: TGTGCCAGCAGTCTCCAGCGGAGCCAAGAGACCCAGTACTTC. The V call is TRBV6-5, the J call TRBJ2-5; possible D gene TRBD2, 5 bases. Germline-derived CDR1 and CDR2 are MNHEY and SVGAGI. The CDR3 contains 14 residues. Trimming removed 5 bases from V and 1 base from J, with 11 bases in between.

V is TRBV28 and J is TRBJ2-7, with D perhaps matching TRBD1 (5 bases). The germline CDR1 and CDR2 sequences are MDHEN and SYDVKM. V lost 4 bases, J lost 6 bases, and 19 bases lay in between. The CDR3 sequence is 15 residues long. The CDR3 bases are TGTGCCAGCAGTTCAACCGGACAAATTATTAGCGAGCAGTACTTC. Its translation is CASSSTGQIISEQYF.

This chain's CDR3 is CASSQETQGLTNEKLFF. The DNA for the CDR3 is TGCGCCAGCAGCCAAGAAACCCAGGGTTTAACTAATGAAAAACTGTTTTTT. V and J are TRBV4-3 and TRBJ1-4; D perhaps matches TRBD1 (5 bases). The germline V gene encodes CDR1 LGHNA and CDR2 YSLEER. The V and J ends lost 0 bases and 1 base respectively, with 12 bases between them. CDR3 length equals 17 residues.